Listed here is a single TCR beta chain. Its antigen is undetermined. The data stem from a study of cytomegalovirus exposure and HLA in healthy donors. Looking at the study overall: Early on, a data release was issued that held about 85 million unique TCRs from HLA-typed donors.

The study, taken as a whole, reports: Highest at DRB1 and lowest at HLA-C, TCR association rates differed among HLA loci in a later analysis. Several of the most significant clusters appeared, in a later analysis, to be linked to common viral pathogens.

Nominally healthy donors were sampled, though unrecorded immune exposures were likely. The PCR was carried out with 60 Vbeta primers and 13 Jbeta primers. Method: immunoSEQ multiplex PCR; TCRdb's copy keeps in-frame clones and lacks some. The sample has tens of thousands of clones; the top ten hold approximately 6.2%. Material: PBMCs. This receptor was taken from a man younger than 45 in good health and CMV-seronegative.

The CDR3 region has the DNA TGCGCCAGCAGCCCCTGGACTGGACAGGGAGGTGCCTATGGCTACACCTTC. The encoded protein is CASSPWTGQGGAYGYTF. This chain connects TRBV4-1 to TRBJ1-2, with 8 bases lining up with TRBD1. The J segment lost 4 bases and the V segment lost 4 bases, leaving 14 bases of the junction unmatched. Germline CDR1 reads MGHRA; CDR2 reads YSYEKL. The CDR3 consists of 17 residues.